These 24 T cell receptor beta chains were sequenced from one sample in a study of PD-L1 blockade in urothelial cancer. Measured with immunoSEQ multiplex PCR; TCRdb has only the in-frame clones, and not every one. The sample holds about 36,000 clones; 84% are singletons and the top ten take about 10%. Time point noted: peripheral blood 6 weeks after treatment start. Sequenced material: PBMCs, taken around atezolizumab (anti-PD-L1) treatment. These receptors all come from a man in his forties or fifties with urothelial cancer.

The CDR3 here is CASSLAGGPASYNEQFF. The CDR3, as DNA: TGCGCCAGCAGCTTGGCCGGAGGGCCGGCCTCCTACAATGAGCAGTTCTTC. V gene TRBV5-1 combines with J gene TRBJ2-1, with D possibly being TRBD2 (6 bases). Trimming removed 0 bases from V and 0 bases from J, with 13 bases in between. CDR3 size: 17 residues. The germline V gene encodes CDR1 SGHRS and CDR2 YFSETQ.

The chain carries TRBV12-2 and TRBJ1-4; the D segment call TRBD1 is taken from the table without a DNA check. TRBV12-2 is shown as a pseudogene. This CDR3 has 18 amino acids. The CDR3: CASRLGLGQPRFDEKLFF. DNA of the CDR3: TGTGCAAGTCGCTTAGGGTTGGGACAGCCAAGGTTTGATGAAAAACTGTTTTTT.

The chain links TRBV7-2 to TRBJ1-3; the match to TRBD1 covers 8 bases. V gave up 4 bases and J gave up 4 bases; unmatched junction bases: 6. This CDR3 contains 15 residues. CDR1 is SGHTA and CDR2 is FQGNSA in the germline V gene. The DNA of the CDR3 is TGTGCCAGCAGCTCCGACAGGGGCCGCGGAAACACCATATATTTT. It encodes CASSSDRGRGNTIYF.

This clone was observed a single time. The chain carries TRBV28 and TRBJ2-5, with D possibly TRBD2 on 6 matching bases. Germline values: CDR1 MDHEN, CDR2 SYDVKM. The CDR3 consists of 12 residues. With 8 bases removed from V and 4 bases from J, the gap between germline ends came to 11 bases. CDR3 protein: CASSGGLETQYF. DNA for the CDR3: TGTGCCAGCTCTGGGGGACTAGAGACCCAGTACTTC.

The V call is TRBV28, the J call TRBJ2-1; maybe TRBD2 (5 bases). CDR1 and CDR2 from the germline V gene are MDHEN and SYDVKM. The CDR3 loop spans 15 amino acids. V was cut by 6 bases and J by 0 bases, with 12 bases left in between. The CDR3 DNA is TGTGCCAGCAGCTCGGAGGATACCTCCTACAATGAGCAGTTCTTC. Translation: CASSSEDTSYNEQFF.

J is TRBJ2-1 and V is TRBV5-8, with 9 bases aligning to TRBD2. The germline V gene encodes CDR1 SGHTS and CDR2 YDEGEE. V lost 6 bases and J lost 0; bases outside the gene matches: 7. The CDR3 contains 16 residues. CDR3 sequence reads: CASTSGKVRSYNEQFF. The CDR3 region has the DNA TGTGCCAGCACTAGCGGGAAGGTTCGCTCCTACAATGAGCAGTTCTTC. Supplemented by reference TRBV5-8 and TRBJ2-1, the full variable domain reads EAGVTQSPTHLIKTRGQQATLRCSPISGHTSVYWYQQALGLGLQFLLWYDEGEERNRGNFPPRFSGRQFPNYSSELNVNALELEDSALYLCASTSGKVRSYNEQFFGPGTRLTVL.

This chain joins TRBV5-4 and TRBJ2-3; TRBD2 might be the D (5 bases). The V end was cut by 0 bases, the J end by 2 bases, with 13 bases between. Germline V gives CDR1 SGHNT, CDR2 YYREEE (reference sequence). The CDR3 spans 16 residues. The CDR3 DNA reads as TGTGCCAGCAGCTTGGCCGGGCGGGTTGACACAGATACGCAGTATTTT. It is translated as CASSLAGRVDTDTQYF.

This sequence joins TRBV4-1 and TRBJ1-6; possible D gene TRBD1, 6 bases. In germline, CDR1 is MGHRA, CDR2 YSYEKL. Trimming cost V 3 bases and J 14 bases, with 17 bases left between them. This CDR3 is 14 amino acids long. The CDR3 region has the DNA TGCGCCAGCAGCCACCGAAGTCGGGACATCGCCCTCCACTTT. Encoded protein: CASSHRSRDIALHF.

V usage is TRBV27 and J usage is TRBJ1-2; a weak D match, TRBD1 (5 bases). V shed 5 bases and J shed 7 bases, with 14 bases lying between them. Germline loops: CDR1 MNHEY, CDR2 SMNVEV (reference sequence). CDR3 length equals 13 residues. The CDR3 sequence is CASSLQGPRGYTF. DNA of the CDR3: TGTGCCAGCAGTCTTCAGGGTCCGCGTGGCTACACCTTC.

The chain joins TRBV29-1 to TRBJ2-7; 7 nucleotides line up with TRBD1. The CDR3 runs to 12 residues. The J segment lost 4 bases and the V segment lost 6 bases, leaving 6 bases of the junction unmatched. Germline assignment: CDR1 SQVTM and CDR2 ANQGSEA. The CDR3 DNA reads as TGCAGCGTGGGACAGAGTTTTTACGAGCAGTACTTC. Translating it yields CSVGQSFYEQYF.

This clone came up a few times. The chain joins TRBV7-9 to TRBJ2-3; TRBD2 is a possible D gene (6 bases). The CDR3 contains 14 residues. V was trimmed by 3 bases and J by 3 bases, leaving 10 bases between them. Germline CDR1 and CDR2: SEHNR and FQNEAQ (reference sequence). Here the CDR3 DNA reads TGTGCCAGCAGCTTGGGGGACTCAACAGATACGCAGTATTTT. It specifies CASSLGDSTDTQYF.

V gene TRBV2 combines with J gene TRBJ1-3; 8 bases match TRBD1. CDR1 and CDR2 from the germline V gene are SNHLY and FYNNEI. V lost 1 base, J lost 2 bases, and 7 bases stayed unmatched. CDR3 length: 17 amino acids. The CDR3 DNA sequence: TGTGCCAGCAGTGAAGGCCCACCGACAGGGGCTGGAAACACCATATATTTT. Encoded protein: CASSEGPPTGAGNTIYF.

The rearrangement joins TRBV5-1 to TRBJ2-5; D not resolved. Germline assignment: CDR1 SGHRS and CDR2 YFSETQ. With 3 bases removed from V and 2 bases from J, the gap between germline ends came to 23 bases. CDR3 length: 18 amino acids. The CDR3 nucleotides read TGCGCCAGCAGCTCACAATCAGGTAGATTCTCAATTCAAGAGACCCAGTACTTC. Translation: CASSSQSGRFSIQETQYF.

This clone was seen once. The rearrangement joins TRBV5-1 to TRBJ2-3, with TRBD1 matching 11 bases. The germline V gene has CDR1 SGHRS and CDR2 YFSETQ. The V segment lost 3 bases and the J segment 4 bases; nucleotides outside the gene matches: 4. This CDR3 is built from 15 residues. The CDR3 DNA reads as TGCGCCAGCAGCTCCCGGGACAGGGGGTCAGATACGCAGTATTTT. The encoded protein is CASSSRDRGSDTQYF.

V is TRBV7-2 and J is TRBJ2-1; no clear D. The V end lost 8 bases, the J end lost 10 bases, and 24 bases lay between the germline ends. The CDR3 sequence is 15 residues long. The germline V gene has CDR1 SGHTA and CDR2 FQGNSA. CDR3: CASLIEVSLPREQFF. For the CDR3, the DNA is TGTGCCAGCCTTATAGAGGTTAGCTTACCTCGAGAGCAGTTCTTC.

This chain connects TRBV5-1 to TRBJ1-1, with D maybe TRBD1 (6 bases). CDR1 and CDR2 from the germline V gene are SGHRS and YFSETQ. Deletions cut 2 bases from V and 5 bases from J, with 13 bases between. The CDR3 spans 14 residues. The CDR3 spells CASSFLGGQTEAFF. For the CDR3, the DNA is TGCGCCAGCAGCTTCTTAGGGGGACAAACTGAAGCTTTCTTT.

The CDR3 region has the DNA TGTGCCAGCAGGAACAGGTACAATGAGCAGTTCTTC. Amino acids: CASRNRYNEQFF. The rearrangement uses TRBV27 and TRBJ2-1; a weak D match, TRBD1 (5 bases). V lost 6 bases and J lost 4, with 7 bases in between. Per germline, CDR1 MNHEY and CDR2 SMNVEV (reference sequence). This CDR3 region has 12 residues.

This chain links TRBV7-2 with TRBJ1-5; a weak D match, TRBD1 (6 bases). Germline CDR1 SGHTA, CDR2 FQGNSA. The CDR3 is 15 amino acids. The V gene lost 3 bases and the J gene lost 7 bases, with 16 bases spanning the gap. The CDR3 DNA reads TGTGCCAGCAGCTTCCGTCAGGGGCAGGGGCAGCCCCAGCATTTT. Protein: CASSFRQGQGQPQHF.

The chain couples TRBV2 to TRBJ2-5; a possible D gene is TRBD2 (5 bases). The germline gives CDR1 SNHLY, CDR2 FYNNEI. V lost 4 bases, J lost 1 base, and 7 bases lay in between. This CDR3 has 13 residues. In nucleotides, the CDR3 is TGTGCCAGCAGTGGAGGGCCCCAAGAGACCCAGTACTTC. This gives the protein CASSGGPQETQYF.

This chain joins TRBV5-4 and TRBJ1-2; D is undetermined. This CDR3 is 13 amino acids long. V dropped 3 bases and J dropped 8 bases, with 14 bases sitting between them. The V gene's germline CDR1 is SGHNT and CDR2 YYREEE (reference sequence). The CDR3 loop is CASSSVTTGGYTF. The CDR3 DNA follows: TGTGCCAGCAGCTCCGTTACGACTGGGGGCTACACCTTC.

The chain recombines TRBV19 with TRBJ1-5; 7 positions agree with TRBD1. V gave up 7 bases and J gave up 1 base; unmatched junction bases: 4. The V gene's germline CDR1 is LNHDA and CDR2 SQIVND (reference sequence). The CDR3 is 14 amino acids. The CDR3, as DNA: TGTGCCAGTAAGGAGGGGGCGAGCAATCAGCCCCAGCATTTT. It translates to CASKEGASNQPQHF.

This clone was observed a single time. The V and J genes are TRBV27 and TRBJ2-7; possible D gene TRBD2, 5 bases. The germline V gene encodes CDR1 MNHEY and CDR2 SMNVEV (reference sequence). V lost 2 bases and J 4 bases, leaving 6 bases between the germline ends. This CDR3 has 12 amino acids. In DNA form, the CDR3 reads TGTGCCAGCAGTTTAACGGGATACGAGCAGTACTTC. Its translation: CASSLTGYEQYF.

This chain connects TRBV9 to TRBJ2-5; 14 bases are shared with TRBD2. Germline V CDR1 and CDR2: SGDLS, YYNGEE. The CDR3 runs 17 residues. The junction had 9 bases not matched to a gene; V was cut back by 3 bases and J by 5 bases. For the CDR3, the DNA is TGTGCCAGCAGCGCTGGGGGACTAGCGGGAGTGGGGGAGACCCAGTACTTC. It specifies CASSAGGLAGVGETQYF.

The gene calls are TRBV5-6 and TRBJ2-7; no clear D. V was shortened by 7 bases and J by 6 bases, with 20 bases between the two germline ends. This CDR3 comprises 14 residues. CDR1 and CDR2 (germline): SGHDT, YYEEEE. The CDR3 coding sequence is TGTGCCAGCGGTCGAGACTTTGGGTCTGGCGAGCAGTACTTC. Translation: CASGRDFGSGEQYF. The complete variable domain, with remaining parts taken from reference TRBV5-6 and TRBJ2-7, reads DAGVTQSPTHLIKTRGQQVTLRCSPKSGHDTVSWYQQALGQGPQFIFQYYEEEERQRGNFPDRFSGHQFPNYSSELNVNALLLGDSALYLCASGRDFGSGEQYFGPGTRLTVT.